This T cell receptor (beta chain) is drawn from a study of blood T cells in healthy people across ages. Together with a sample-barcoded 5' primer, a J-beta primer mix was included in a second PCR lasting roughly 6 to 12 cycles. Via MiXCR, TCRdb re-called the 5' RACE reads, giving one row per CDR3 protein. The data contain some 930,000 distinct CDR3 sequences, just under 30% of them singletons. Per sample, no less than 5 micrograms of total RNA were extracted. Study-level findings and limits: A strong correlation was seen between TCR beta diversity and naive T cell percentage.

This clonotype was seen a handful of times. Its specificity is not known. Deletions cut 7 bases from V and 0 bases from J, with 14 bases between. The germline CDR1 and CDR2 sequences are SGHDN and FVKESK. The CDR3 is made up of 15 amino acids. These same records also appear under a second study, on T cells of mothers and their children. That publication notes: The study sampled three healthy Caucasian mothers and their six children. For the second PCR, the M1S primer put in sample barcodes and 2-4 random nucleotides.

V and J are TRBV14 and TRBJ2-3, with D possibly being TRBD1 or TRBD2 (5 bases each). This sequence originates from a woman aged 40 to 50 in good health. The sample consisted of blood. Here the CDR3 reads CASTRGGASTDTQYF. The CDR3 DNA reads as TGTGCCAGCACTCGGGGCGGCGCTAGCACAGATACGCAGTATTTT.